The TCR beta chain described here comes from a study of OX40 agonist ivuxolimab in advanced cancers. Study-wide context: A diagnosis of hepatocellular carcinoma, melanoma, renal cell or head and neck cancer was present in dose-escalation patients. The group had a mean age of roughly 65 years, ranged from 23 to 79, and was 82.7% male.

Germline V CDR1 and CDR2: MRHNA, SNTAGT. After removal of 6 bases from V and 7 bases from J, the junction contained 6 bases not matched to a gene. This CDR3 contains 14 residues. TCRdb keeps only in-frame clones here, not all; method: immunoSEQ multiplex PCR. The profile shows around 60,000 clones, roughly 87% of them singletons. The rearrangement uses TRBV6-4 and TRBJ1-2, with TRBD1 identical over 12 bases. This TCR came from an adult with an advanced solid tumor such as melanoma, head and neck, liver or kidney cancer. This material consisted of CD4+ or CD8+ T cells sorted from blood, taken in a trial of the OX40 agonist ivuxolimab. This CDR3 reads CASRRGQGAVGYTF. The CDR3 bases are TGTGCCAGCAGGCGGGGACAGGGGGCCGTTGGCTACACCTTC.